The clone carrying this TCR beta chain was counted once. The entry originates in a study of T-cell reconstitution after alpha-beta-depleted transplantation in children. Construction of the TCRbeta library involved unique molecular identifiers. TCRdb processed the PCR reads anew with MiXCR; each CDR3 protein has one entry. The data contain more than 150,000 distinct CDR3 sequences, roughly 14% of them singletons. The source of this sequence is a human donor who donated a stem cell graft to a child with acute lymphoblastic leukemia. Sample: PBMCs from the stem cell graft donor, taken from the stem cell graft.

The chain's CDR3 is CASSDGRNNEQFF. DNA of the CDR3: TGTGCCAGCAGTGACGGACGGAACAATGAGCAGTTCTTC. V is TRBV2 and J is TRBJ2-1; D ambiguous. The germline CDR1 and CDR2 sequences are SNHLY and FYNNEI. V lost 3 bases and J 5 bases, leaving 8 bases between the germline ends. The CDR3 loop spans 13 amino acids.